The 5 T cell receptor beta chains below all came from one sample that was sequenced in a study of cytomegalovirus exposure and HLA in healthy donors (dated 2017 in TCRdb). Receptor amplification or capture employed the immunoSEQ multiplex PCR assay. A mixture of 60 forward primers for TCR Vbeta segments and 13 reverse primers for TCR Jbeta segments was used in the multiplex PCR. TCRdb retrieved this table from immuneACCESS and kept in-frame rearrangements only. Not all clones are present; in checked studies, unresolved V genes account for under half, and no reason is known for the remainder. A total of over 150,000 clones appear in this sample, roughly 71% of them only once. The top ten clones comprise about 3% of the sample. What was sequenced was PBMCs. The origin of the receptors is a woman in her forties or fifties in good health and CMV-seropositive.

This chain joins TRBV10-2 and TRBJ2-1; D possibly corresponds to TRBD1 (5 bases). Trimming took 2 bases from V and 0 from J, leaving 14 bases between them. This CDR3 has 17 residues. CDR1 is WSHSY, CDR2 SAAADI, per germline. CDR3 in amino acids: CASSEIKGLLSYNEQFF. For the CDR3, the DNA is TGCGCCAGCAGTGAGATAAAGGGGCTGCTCTCCTACAATGAGCAGTTCTTC.

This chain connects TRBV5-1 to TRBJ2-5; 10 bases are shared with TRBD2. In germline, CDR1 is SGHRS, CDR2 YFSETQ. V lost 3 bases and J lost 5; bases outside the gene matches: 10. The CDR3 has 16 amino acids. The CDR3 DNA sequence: TGCGCCAGCAGCTCGCAGGCTAGCGGGGGCTGGGAGACCCAGTACTTC. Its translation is CASSSQASGGWETQYF. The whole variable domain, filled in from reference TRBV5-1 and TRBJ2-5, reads KAGVTQTPRYLIKTRGQQVTLSCSPISGHRSVSWYQQTPGQGLQFLFEYFSETQRNKGNFPGRFSGRQFSNSRSEMNVSTLELGDSALYLCASSSQASGGWETQYFGPGTRLLVL.

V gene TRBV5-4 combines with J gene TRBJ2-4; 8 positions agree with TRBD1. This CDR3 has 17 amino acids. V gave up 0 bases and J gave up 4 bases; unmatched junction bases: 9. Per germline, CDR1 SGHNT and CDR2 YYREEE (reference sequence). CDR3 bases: TGTGCCAGCAGCTTGGTGGGGGCCGGACAGGGTAAAAACATTCAGTACTTC. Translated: CASSLVGAGQGKNIQYF.

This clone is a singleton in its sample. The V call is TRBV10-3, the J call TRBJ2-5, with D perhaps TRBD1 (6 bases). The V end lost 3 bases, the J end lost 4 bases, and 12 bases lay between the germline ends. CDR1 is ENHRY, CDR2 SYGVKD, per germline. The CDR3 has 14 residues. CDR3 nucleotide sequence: TGTGCCATCAGTGAAACAGGGTGGGGAGAGACCCAGTACTTC. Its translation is CAISETGWGETQYF.

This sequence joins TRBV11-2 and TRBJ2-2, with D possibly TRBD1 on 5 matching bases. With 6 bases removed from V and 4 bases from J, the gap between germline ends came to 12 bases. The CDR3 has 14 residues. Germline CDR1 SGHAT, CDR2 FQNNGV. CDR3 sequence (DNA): TGTGCCAGCAGAGGGGTTTTGAGCACCGGGGAGCTGTTTTTT. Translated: CASRGVLSTGELFF.